This T cell receptor (beta chain) was documented in a study of T-cell memory formation after mild COVID-19. TCRdb analysed the 5' RACE reads with MiXCR anew, one entry per CDR3 protein. The sample contains over 120,000 distinct CDR3 sequences, approximately 5.7% of which appear only once. The CDR3 totals 13 residues. Trimming stripped 8 bases from V and 2 bases from J, with 11 bases between. Germline V gene lookup returns CDR1 LNHNV and CDR2 YYDKDF (reference sequence). The sample was PBMCs or a T cell subset sorted from them (not recorded which). The V gene is TRBV15, the J gene TRBJ2-3; a weak D match, TRBD1 (6 bases). The sequence derives from an adult woman who had mild COVID-19 (a few samples of this study predate the infection). Cell type and time point are not known. The CDR3 protein is CATGTQDTDTQYF. CDR3 DNA: TGTGCCACCGGGACACAGGACACAGATACGCAGTATTTT.